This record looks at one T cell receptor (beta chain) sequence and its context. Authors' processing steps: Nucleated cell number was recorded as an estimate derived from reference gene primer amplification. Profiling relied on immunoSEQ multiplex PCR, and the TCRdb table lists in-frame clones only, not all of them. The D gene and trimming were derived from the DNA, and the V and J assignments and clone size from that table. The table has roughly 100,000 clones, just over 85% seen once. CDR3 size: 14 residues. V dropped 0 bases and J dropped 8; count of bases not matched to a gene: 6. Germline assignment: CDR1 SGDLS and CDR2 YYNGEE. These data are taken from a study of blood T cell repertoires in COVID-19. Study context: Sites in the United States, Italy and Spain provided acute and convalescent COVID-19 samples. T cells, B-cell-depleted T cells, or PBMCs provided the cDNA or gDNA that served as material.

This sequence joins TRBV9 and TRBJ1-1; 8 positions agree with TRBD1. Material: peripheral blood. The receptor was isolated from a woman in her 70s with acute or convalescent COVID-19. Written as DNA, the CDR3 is TGTGCCAGCAGCGTAGCCCAAACAGGGGGGGAAGCTTTCTTT. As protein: CASSVAQTGGEAFF. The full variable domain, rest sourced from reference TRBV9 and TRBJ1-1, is DSGVTQTPKHLITATGQRVTLRCSPRSGDLSVYWYQQSLDQGLQFLIQYYNGEERAKGNILERFSAQQFPDLHSELNLSSLELGDSALYFCASSVAQTGGEAFFGQGTRLTVV.